Listed below are T cell receptor beta chains from one sample, sequenced in a study of regulatory T cells in long-lasting Graves disease. Each CDR3 protein gets one entry after TCRdb re-called the multiplex PCR reads with MiXCR. The table has some 560,000 distinct CDR3 sequences, approximately 16% seen once. These same records also appear under a second study, on T cells in Graves' hyperthyroidism and ophthalmopathy.

The input for sequencing was peripheral blood mononuclear cells (PBMCs), taken at new diagnosis, from a patient treated with antithyroid drugs. The receptors were gathered from a woman aged 40-60 years with Graves disease. CDR3s include the opening cysteine and the closing phenylalanine or tryptophan. The D gene is left open where the match is weak. Clone sizes are given selectively: once, few, many, or a class where the clone is expanded.

>TRBV28|TRBD1|TRBJ1-6|many
TGTGCCAGCAGTCCGGGACAGGGGGAGGGTTCACCCCTCCACTTT
CASSPGQGEGSPLHF
>TRBV12-3/TRBV12-4|TRBD2|TRBJ2-1|few
TGTGCCAGCAGTTTAGGTGGGGCGGGGGGGCCGGTGGAGCAGTTCTTC
CASSLGGAGGPVEQFF
>TRBV2|NA|TRBJ2-7|many
TGTGCCAGCAGGGATAAGGAGGGTACAGGGAGGGGGAACGAGCAGTACTTC
CASRDKEGTGRGNEQYF
>TRBV6-2/TRBV6-3|TRBD1|TRBJ1-5|few
TGTGCCAGCCTCGATTTGACAGGGTATTATCAGCCCCAGCATTTT
CASLDLTGYYQPQHF
>TRBV15|TRBD1|TRBJ1-3|few
TGTGCCACCAGCAGAGATACAGGGGCTGGAAACACCATATATTTT
CATSRDTGAGNTIYF
>TRBV4-1|NA|TRBJ2-5|NA
TGCGCCAGCAGCCAAGTTCGAGGGGGGGAGGGAGAGACCCAGTACTTC
CASSQVRGGEGETQYF
>TRBV10-3|NA|TRBJ1-6|few
TGTGCCATCAGTGAGGGGGGGGTTTCACCCCTCCACTTT
CAISEGGVSPLHF
>TRBV14|TRBD1|TRBJ2-3|NA
TGTGCCAGCAGCCAAGAAGCAGGGGGCAGTCGCACAGATACGCAGTATTTT
CASSQEAGGSRTDTQYF
>TRBV5-1|NA|TRBJ2-7|few
TGCGCCAGCAGCTTGGAGGTTTTTGGGACAAGTACCTACGAGCAGTACTTC
CASSLEVFGTSTYEQYF
>TRBV29-1|TRBD1|TRBJ1-2|many
TGCAGCGTTGGTGGGGACAGGGAATTTGGCTATGGCTACACCTTC
CSVGGDREFGYGYTF
>TRBV6-1|NA|TRBJ2-7|NA
TGTGCCAGCAGTGTCAAGGGCTACGAGCAGTACTTC
CASSVKGYEQYF
>TRBV18|NA|TRBJ2-7|few
TGTGCCAGCTCTAAAATTTCGGGGTCGGGAAACGAGCAGTACTTC
CASSKISGSGNEQYF
>TRBV20-1|NA|TRBJ1-1|few
TGCAGTGCTAGAAAACAGGGAGGAGGTTTACACACTGAAGCTTTCTTT
CSARKQGGGLHTEAFF
>TRBV18|TRBD1|TRBJ2-7|few
TGTGCCAGCTCACCATCCAGGCAGGGGGCACCCTACGAGCAGTACTTC
CASSPSRQGAPYEQYF
>TRBV11-2|NA|TRBJ1-4|few
TGTGCCAGCAGCCCGGCGGGTTCGGGTGAAAAACTGTTTTTT
CASSPAGSGEKLFF
>TRBV18|TRBD1|TRBJ1-1|many
TGTGCCAGCTCCCCTTCGACAGGGAGAATGACTGAAGCTTTCTTT
CASSPSTGRMTEAFF
>TRBV18|NA|TRBJ2-7|many
TGTGCCAGCTCAGTCAGGTCCAACGACGAGCAGTACTTC
CASSVRSNDEQYF
>TRBV4-1|TRBD1|TRBJ2-7|few
TGCGCCAGCAGCCAAATTTTGGACAGGGGGGCCTACGAGCAGTACTTC
CASSQILDRGAYEQYF
>TRBV27|NA|TRBJ2-2|NA
TGTGCCAGCGGCCCCACCGGGGAGCTGTTTTTT
CASGPTGELFF
>TRBV24-1|TRBD1|TRBJ1-1|NA
TGTGCCACCAGTGATTTTGAGGGGGCAGCTTTCTTT
CATSDFEGAAFF
>TRBV6-1|NA|TRBJ1-1|many
TGTGCCAGCAGTCCTTTGGAGGGCTGGGGGAACACTGAAGCTTTCTTT
CASSPLEGWGNTEAFF
>TRBV5-1|NA|TRBJ2-7|many
TGCGCCAGCAGCTTTCTCCAGGGGAGCTACGAGCAGTACTTC
CASSFLQGSYEQYF
>TRBV6-9|TRBD1|TRBJ1-1|many
TGTGCCAGCAGTTCCAGGGGGGTGAACACTGAAGCTTTCTTT
CASSSRGVNTEAFF
>TRBV5-1|TRBD1|TRBJ1-2|few
TGCGCCAGCAGCTTGGATGGGGGTGACAGGGCCCAGCGCTATGGCTACACCTTC
CASSLDGGDRAQRYGYTF
>TRBV12-3/TRBV12-4|TRBD1|TRBJ1-1|many
TGTGCCAGCAGTTTAGGGACAGGGAAGACTGAAGCTTTCTTT
CASSLGTGKTEAFF
>TRBV6-1|NA|TRBJ1-1|many
TGTGCCAGCAGTCCCCGAGCGGACACTGAAGCTTTCTTT
CASSPRADTEAFF
>TRBV3-1|NA|TRBJ1-5|many
TGTGCCAGCAGCCAAGGGGGCAGGGTCAATCAGCCCCAGCATTTT
CASSQGGRVNQPQHF
>TRBV2|NA|TRBJ2-3|many
TGTGCCAGCAGCGGGTCCACGGTAGATACGCAGTATTTT
CASSGSTVDTQYF
>TRBV30|NA|TRBJ2-3|many
TGTGCCTGGAGTGTAGGGCTTCGCACAGATACGCAGTATTTT
CAWSVGLRTDTQYF
>TRBV18|NA|TRBJ1-3|few
TGTGCCAGCTCACCGTCCCCGAGCTCTGGAAACACCATATATTTT
CASSPSPSSGNTIYF
>TRBV3-1|NA|TRBJ1-2|NA
TGTGCCAGCAGCCAAGATTCACAGGGAAGCGGCACCTTC
CASSQDSQGSGTF
>TRBV3-1|NA|TRBJ2-5|few
TGTGGCAGCAGCCAAGCCGGCGAGACCCAGTACTTC
CGSSQAGETQYF